These 5 T cell receptor beta chains were sequenced from one sample in a study of blood T cell repertoires in COVID-19 (dated by TCRdb to about 2020). The library relied on the immunoSEQ multiplex PCR assay. Entries here come from immuneACCESS through TCRdb and include only in-frame sequences with V and J called. Some clones fail to appear in such tables; in the studies checked, an unresolved V gene covers under half of the shortfall, and the cause of the remainder is unknown. This sample comprises about 190,000 clones, around 80% of them detected only once. Jointly, the top ten make up around 2.8% of the sample. Sequencing was carried out using peripheral blood. The receptors stem from a woman of 80 years or more with active or convalescent COVID-19.

V usage is TRBV3-1 (or the pseudogene TRBV3-2) and J usage is TRBJ1-3, with D possibly TRBD1 on 6 matching bases. This CDR3 is 13 amino acids long. Germline assignment: CDR1 LGHDT and CDR2 YNNKEL (reference sequence). Trimming stripped 7 bases from V and 7 bases from J, with 14 bases between. The CDR3 is CASKLGGANTIYF. CDR3 DNA sequence: TGTGCCAGCAAGTTAGGGGGTGCTAACACCATATATTTT.

This clone has more than one count but fewer than ten. The rearrangement joins TRBV9 to TRBJ2-3; D is uncertain. Between the trimmed V and J ends, which lost 0 bases and 5 bases, there was a span of 13 bases. CDR3 size: 15 residues. Germline V CDR1 and CDR2: SGDLS, YYNGEE. The CDR3 is CASSVAGRHGDTQYF. DNA of the CDR3: TGTGCCAGCAGCGTAGCAGGTCGACATGGAGATACGCAGTATTTT.

The genes are TRBV7-2 and TRBJ2-7; 8 bases agree with TRBD1. The germline V gene has CDR1 SGHTA and CDR2 FQGNSA. This CDR3 contains 16 residues. V dropped 4 bases and J dropped 3; count of bases not matched to a gene: 11. Written as DNA, the CDR3 is TGTGCCAGCAGCTCTCGGGGAGGACAGGGCAGCTACGAGCAGTACTTC. It translates to CASSSRGGQGSYEQYF.

This sequence joins TRBV11-2 and TRBJ2-1, with D perhaps TRBD1 (5 bases). Deletions cut 1 base from V and 12 bases from J, with 16 bases between. The CDR3 is 14 residues long. Looked up from germline, CDR1 is SGHAT and CDR2 is FQNNGV. CDR3 loop: CASSLVQGPIGQFF. As DNA, the CDR3 is TGTGCCAGCAGCTTAGTTCAGGGCCCCATAGGGCAGTTCTTC.

V and J are TRBV10-2 and TRBJ2-1, with 9 bases matching TRBD1. Germline loops: CDR1 WSHSY, CDR2 SAAADI. CDR3 length: 15 residues. V was clipped by 8 bases and J by 8 bases; unmatched bases: 13. DNA of the CDR3: TGCGCCAGCGCCCCGTTGGGGACAGGGCCCCATGAGCAGTTCTTC. This sequence encodes CASAPLGTGPHEQFF.